This TCR beta chain was obtained from a study of blood T cells in healthy people across ages. Study-level results: Donors of long life had a larger count of naive CD4+ cells and greater diversity than aged donors.

About this clonotype itself: Its antigen is currently unknown.

This CDR3 is built from 14 residues. V dropped 2 bases and J dropped 9 bases, with 14 bases sitting between them. Germline V gives CDR1 MNHNY, CDR2 SVGAGI (reference sequence). With a J-beta primer mix and a sample-barcoded 5' primer, a second PCR ran about 7 to 12 cycles. From the 5' RACE reads, TCRdb called clonotypes with MiXCR, one entry per CDR3 protein. The data show some 550,000 distinct CDR3 sequences, more than 45% seen once. Sequenced sample: blood. J is TRBJ2-1 and V is TRBV6-6; D is unclear. The TCR was taken from a man at least 80 years old in good health. The CDR3, as DNA: TGTGCCAGCAGTTACCGAGCCCCCCAAGGTGAGCAGTTCTTC. Translation: CASSYRAPQGEQFF.